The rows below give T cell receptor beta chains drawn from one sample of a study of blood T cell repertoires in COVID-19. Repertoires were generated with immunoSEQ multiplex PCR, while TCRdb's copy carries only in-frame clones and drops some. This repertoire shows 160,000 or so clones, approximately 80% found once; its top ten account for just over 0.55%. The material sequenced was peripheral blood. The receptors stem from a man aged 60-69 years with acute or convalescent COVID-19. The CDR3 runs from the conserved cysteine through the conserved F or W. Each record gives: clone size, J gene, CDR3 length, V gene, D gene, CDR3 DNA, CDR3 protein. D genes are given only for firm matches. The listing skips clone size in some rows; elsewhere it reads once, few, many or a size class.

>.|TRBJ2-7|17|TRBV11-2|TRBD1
TGTGCCAGCAGCTTATCAGACTCCGGGACAGCCTTCTACGAGCAGTACTTC
CASSLSDSGTAFYEQYF
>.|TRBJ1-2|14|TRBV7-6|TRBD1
TGTGCCAGCAGCTCCGGACAGGGGACAGATGGCTACACCTTC
CASSSGQGTDGYTF
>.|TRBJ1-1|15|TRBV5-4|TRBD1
TGTGCCAGCAGCTTGGGACAGGGGAAGAACACTGAAGCTTTCTTT
CASSLGQGKNTEAFF
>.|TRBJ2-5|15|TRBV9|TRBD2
TGTGCCAGCAGCGTAGAGGGGGGACTAGGGGAGACCCAGTACTTC
CASSVEGGLGETQYF
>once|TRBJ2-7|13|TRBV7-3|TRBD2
TGTGCCAGCAGCTCTGCTAGCGGGAACGAGCAGTACTTC
CASSSASGNEQYF
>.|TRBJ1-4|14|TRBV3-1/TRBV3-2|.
TGTGCCAGCAGCCTGCGGGCCTCTAATGAAAAACTGTTTTTT
CASSLRASNEKLFF
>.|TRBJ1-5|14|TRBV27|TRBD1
TGTGCCAGCAGTCTACAGGGGGGCAATCAGCCCCAGCATTTT
CASSLQGGNQPQHF
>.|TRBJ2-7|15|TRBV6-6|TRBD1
TGTGCCAGCAGTGCGTCGGACAGGGTGGCGGCCGAGCAGTACTTC
CASSASDRVAAEQYF
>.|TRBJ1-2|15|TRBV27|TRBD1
TGTGCCAGCAGTGAGACAGGGGGCCCTAACTATGGCTACACCTTC
CASSETGGPNYGYTF
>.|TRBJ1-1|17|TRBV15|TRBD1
TGTGCCACCAGCAGTGGGGCCTGGACAGGGTTGAACACTGAAGCTTTCTTT
CATSSGAWTGLNTEAFF
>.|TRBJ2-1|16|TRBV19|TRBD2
TGTGCCAGTAGTGCCCCGGGACTAGCGGGTCTTAATGAGCAGTTCTTC
CASSAPGLAGLNEQFF
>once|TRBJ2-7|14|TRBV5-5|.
TGTGCCAGCAGCTTGGGGGCGCAGGGCTACGAGCAGTACTTC
CASSLGAQGYEQYF
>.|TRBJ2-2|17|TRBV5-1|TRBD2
TGCGCCAGCAGCTTGGCTGCTAGCGGGTCGAACACCGGGGAGCTGTTTTTT
CASSLAASGSNTGELFF
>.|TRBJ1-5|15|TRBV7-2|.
TGTGCCAGCAGCTTAGTCCCCCATAGCAATCAGCCCCAGCATTTT
CASSLVPHSNQPQHF
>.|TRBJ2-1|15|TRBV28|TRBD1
TGTGCCAGCAGTTCAACCGGGACAGGGGGCACTGAGCAGTTCTTC
CASSSTGTGGTEQFF
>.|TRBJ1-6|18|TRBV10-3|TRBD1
TGTGCCATCAGTGAGTCGCGTAATTTGGACAGGGTTTATTCACCCCTCCACTTT
CAISESRNLDRVYSPLHF
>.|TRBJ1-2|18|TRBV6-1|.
TGTGCCAGCAGTGAATTCCCGTCAGGGGTAGGAGGTAGCTATGGCTACACCTTC
CASSEFPSGVGGSYGYTF
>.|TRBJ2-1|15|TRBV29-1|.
TGCAGCGTTGAACCCGGGCTGGCAGGGGGGAATGAGCAGTTCTTC
CSVEPGLAGGNEQFF
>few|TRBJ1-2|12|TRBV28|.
TGTGCCAGCAGTCCAGGGACTTATGGCTACACCTTC
CASSPGTYGYTF
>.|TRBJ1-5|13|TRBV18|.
TGTGCCAGCTCCCCGGGACAAAATCAGCCCCAGCATTTT
CASSPGQNQPQHF
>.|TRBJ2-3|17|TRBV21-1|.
TGTGCCAGCAGCGCCCCCTCAGGGGCAGGGGGCACAGATACGCAGTATTTT
CASSAPSGAGGTDTQYF
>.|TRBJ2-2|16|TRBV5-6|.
TGTGCCAGCAGCAAAACAGGGGGGGTCCACACCGGGGAGCTGTTTTTT
CASSKTGGVHTGELFF
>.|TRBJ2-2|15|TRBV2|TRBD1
TGTGCCAGCAGTCCGACAGGGGTGGGAGCCGGGGAGCTGTTTTTT
CASSPTGVGAGELFF
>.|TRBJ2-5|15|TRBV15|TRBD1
TGTGCCACCAGCAGAGATAAGGGGGCCCAAGAGACCCAGTACTTC
CATSRDKGAQETQYF
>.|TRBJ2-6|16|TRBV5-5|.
TGTGCCAGCAGCTTGGCCGCGGGGCCTGGGGCCAACGTCCTGACTTTC
CASSLAAGPGANVLTF
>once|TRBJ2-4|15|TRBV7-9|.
TGTGCCAGCAGCTTGCTGCGGGGGCCGTCAAACATTCAGTACTTC
CASSLLRGPSNIQYF
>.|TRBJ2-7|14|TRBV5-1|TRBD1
TGCGCCAGCAGCTTGAATGTACAGGGGACCGAGCAGTACTTC
CASSLNVQGTEQYF
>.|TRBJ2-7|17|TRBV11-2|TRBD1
TGTGCCAGCACCCGAACCTCCGGGACAGGGGGTTCGTACGAGCAGTACTTC
CASTRTSGTGGSYEQYF
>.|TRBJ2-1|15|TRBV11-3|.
TGTGCCAGCAGCCGCGGAGGGGGACAGACCAATGATCAGTTCTTC
CASSRGGGQTNDQFF
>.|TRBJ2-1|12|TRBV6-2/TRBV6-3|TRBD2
TGTGCCAGCAGTTTCGGGACTACCGAGCAGTTCTTC
CASSFGTTEQFF
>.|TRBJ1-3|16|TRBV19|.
TGTGCCAGTAGTATAGCAGAGAGACAAACTGGAAACACCATATATTTT
CASSIAERQTGNTIYF
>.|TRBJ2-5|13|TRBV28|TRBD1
TGTGCCATCCGCGGACAGGGGCAAGAGACCCAGTACTTC
CAIRGQGQETQYF
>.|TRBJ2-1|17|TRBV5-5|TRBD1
TGTGCCAGCAGCTTGAGGCCCGGACAGGGGGCGCGGGTTGAGCAGTTCTTC
CASSLRPGQGARVEQFF
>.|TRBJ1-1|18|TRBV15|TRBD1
TGTGCCACCAGCAGAGATCCCGGACAGGGACTTATGAACACTGAAGCTTTCTTT
CATSRDPGQGLMNTEAFF
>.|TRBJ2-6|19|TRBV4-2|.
TGTGCCAGCAGCCAAGCCCGGAGAATCTCGCCCTCTGGGGCCAACGTCCTGACTTTC
CASSQARRISPSGANVLTF
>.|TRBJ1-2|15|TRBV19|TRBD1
TGTGCCAGTAGTCCAGGACAGGGGTACAGCTATGGCTACACCTTC
CASSPGQGYSYGYTF
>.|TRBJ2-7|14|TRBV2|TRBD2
TGTGCCAGCAGTTCAACTAGCGGGGGTACCGAGCAGTACTTC
CASSSTSGGTEQYF
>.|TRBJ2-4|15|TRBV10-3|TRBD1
TGTGCCATCAGTGGCGGGTCGGGACAGGGGAACATTCAGTACTTC
CAISGGSGQGNIQYF
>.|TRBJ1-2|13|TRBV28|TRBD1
TGTGCCAGCAGTCCACAGGGGGCGGCTGGCTACACCTTC
CASSPQGAAGYTF
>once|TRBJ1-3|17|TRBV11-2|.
TGTGCCAGCAGCCGCTTGGGCGGGCAGCGCTCTGGAAACACCATATATTTT
CASSRLGGQRSGNTIYF
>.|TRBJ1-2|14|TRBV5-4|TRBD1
TGTGCCAGCAGCTTACAGGGGGCTAACTATGGCTACACCTTC
CASSLQGANYGYTF
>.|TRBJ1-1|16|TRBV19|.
TGTGCCAGTAGTATATCATCCGGGGTTTCTAGGCCCGAAGCTTTCTTT
CASSISSGVSRPEAFF
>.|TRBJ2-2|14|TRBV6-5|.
TGTGCCAGCAGGAGGTCCATCCCCGTCGGGGAGCTGTTTTTT
CASRRSIPVGELFF
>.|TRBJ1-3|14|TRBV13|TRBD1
TGTGCCAGCAGCCCTCTGGACAGGCGAAACACCATATATTTT
CASSPLDRRNTIYF
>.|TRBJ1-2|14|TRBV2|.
TGTGCCAGCAGTGAAGGGCGGACTCTCTATGGCTACACCTTC
CASSEGRTLYGYTF